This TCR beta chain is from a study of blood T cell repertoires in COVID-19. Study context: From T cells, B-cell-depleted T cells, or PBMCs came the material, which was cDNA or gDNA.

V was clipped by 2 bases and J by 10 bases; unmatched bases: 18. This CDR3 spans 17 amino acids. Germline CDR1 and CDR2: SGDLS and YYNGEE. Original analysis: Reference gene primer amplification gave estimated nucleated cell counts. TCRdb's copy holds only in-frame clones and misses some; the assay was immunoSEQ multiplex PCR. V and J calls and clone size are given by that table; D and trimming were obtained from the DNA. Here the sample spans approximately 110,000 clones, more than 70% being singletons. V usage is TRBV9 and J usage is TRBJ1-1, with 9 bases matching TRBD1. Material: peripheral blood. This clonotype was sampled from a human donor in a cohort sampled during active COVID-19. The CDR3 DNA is TGTGCCAGCAGCGTTTTCCGGGACAGGGTATTAGGGAATTCAGCTTTCTTT. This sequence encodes CASSVFRDRVLGNSAFF.